The TCR beta chain described here comes from a study of T cell responses to AZD1222 COVID-19 vaccine. Libraries were prepared by immunoSEQ multiplex PCR; TCRdb keeps only in-frame clonotypes and omits some of them. Of about 83,000 clones detected, approximately 83% appear once; the ten largest clones hold roughly 3.1%. This CDR3 has 15 amino acids. Germline V gene sequence: CDR1 MNHEY, CDR2 SMNVEV (reference sequence). Trimming cost V 4 bases and J 2 bases, with 12 bases left between them. The material sequenced was peripheral blood, taken 28 days after the second AZD1222 dose. This clonotype was obtained from an adult who received the AZD1222 COVID-19 vaccine. The V call is TRBV27, the J call TRBJ1-5; no reliable D call. The chain's CDR3 is CASSSPGAGNQPQHF. CDR3 bases: TGTGCCAGCAGTTCCCCGGGAGCCGGCAATCAGCCCCAGCATTTT.